This T cell receptor (beta chain) was found in a study of blood T cell repertoires in COVID-19. Across the study: PBMCs, B-cell-depleted T cells, or T cells were the source of the cDNA or gDNA that made up the material.

V shed 3 bases and J 6 bases; nucleotides not matched to a gene: 4. Germline V lookup: CDR1 KGHSH, CDR2 LQKENI. This CDR3 spans 13 amino acids. Using immunoSEQ multiplex PCR, the repertoire was profiled, and TCRdb retains in-frame clones only, with some absent. The sample holds hundreds of thousands of clones; about 79% are singletons and the top ten take more than 7%. The clonotype comes from a man older than 75 with acute or convalescent COVID-19. This chain links TRBV18 with TRBJ1-1; 7 bases are shared with TRBD1. The sample taken for sequencing was peripheral blood. The CDR3 DNA reads TGTGCCAGCTCACCCGGGACAGACCCTGAAGCTTTCTTT. As protein: CASSPGTDPEAFF.